This record looks at one TCR beta chain sequence and its context. What it binds is not known. Unique molecular identifiers had been added to the TCR beta cDNA libraries. One entry per CDR3 protein, called by TCRdb with MiXCR from the PCR reads. The sample consists of about 820,000 distinct CDR3 sequences, roughly 50% of them appearing once. This record comes from a study of post-analysis software for immune sequencing data. Whole-study context: The study covered relapsing-remitting, secondary progressive and progressive-relapsing courses of multiple sclerosis. Study outcomes and limitations: Four or five TRBV segments were significantly more frequent in patients than in controls. TRBV5-6, TRBV5-1 and TRBV20-1 were among these segments.

V shed 6 bases and J 1 base; nucleotides not matched to a gene: 9. This CDR3 spans 15 amino acids. Germline CDR1 SQVTM, CDR2 ANQGSEA. The chain employs TRBV29-1 and TRBJ2-5, with 9 bases that match TRBD2. The sequenced material came from blood. This receptor was obtained from a girl aged 10 to 17 with multiple sclerosis. The chain's CDR3 is CSVDRLADRQETQYF. CDR3 DNA: TGCAGCGTGGATAGACTAGCGGACCGCCAAGAGACCCAGTACTTC. Based on the CDR3 plus reference TRBV29-1 and TRBJ2-5, the full variable domain is SAVISQKPSRDICQRGTSLTIQCQVDSQVTMMFWYRQQPGQSLTLIATANQGSEATYESGFVIDKFPISRPNLTFSTLTVSNMSPEDSSIYLCSVDRLADRQETQYFGPGTRLLVL.